The T cell receptor (beta chain) under discussion was sequenced for a study of shared T cell receptors in the human thymus. This CDR3 is built from 13 residues. Germline V gene data show CDR1 as SGHNT and CDR2 as YYREEE (reference sequence). Trimming took off 4 bases at V and 4 bases at J, with 11 bases between the two ends. Here immunoSEQ multiplex PCR was the method, and the copy in TCRdb shows in-frame clones only, minus some. The profile shows about 380,000 clones, roughly 94% of them singletons. This TCR was sampled from a human donor. The sequencing input was thymocytes. The chain links TRBV5-4 to TRBJ1-1; D unclear. CDR3 sequence reads: CASSTTRGTEAFF. CDR3 sequence (DNA): TGTGCCAGCAGCACAACCAGAGGCACTGAAGCTTTCTTT.